A single sample gave rise to the 18 T cell receptor beta chains below, sequenced in a study of regulatory T cells in long-lasting Graves disease. This sample's time point: persistent/refractory GD, antithyroid drugs over 5 years with positive TRAb. Preparation of the TCR library used RNA extracted from PBMCs. The authors built TCR beta libraries using iRepertoire HTBI primers and Arm-PCR of CDR3 regions. TCRdb called the multiplex PCR reads again in MiXCR, with one record for every CDR3 protein. The sample includes roughly 700,000 distinct CDR3 sequences, 25% to 30% seen only once; the top ten take roughly 41%. This material consisted of peripheral blood mononuclear cells (PBMCs), taken when the disease was refractory, from a patient treated with antithyroid drugs. The receptors derive from a female donor with Graves disease.

This rearrangement joins TRBV2 to TRBJ1-3, with 7 bases identical to TRBD1. Losses at the gene ends were 4 bases for V and 0 bases for J; bases not matched to a gene: 3. The CDR3 totals 15 residues. Germline lookup yields CDR1 SNHLY and CDR2 FYNNEI. The CDR3 DNA reads TGTGCCAGCAGTGGAAGGACAGGCTCTGGAAACACCATATATTTT. It translates to CASSGRTGSGNTIYF.

The chain couples TRBV19 to TRBJ1-5; D call uncertain. Trimming pared 3 bases from V and 7 bases from J, leaving 13 bases between. The CDR3 length is 14 residues. Germline V gene lookup returns CDR1 LNHDA and CDR2 SQIVND (reference sequence). In DNA, the CDR3 is TGTGCCAGTAGTATCGCTACCCAAGGGCAGCCCCAGCATTTT. Protein product: CASSIATQGQPQHF.

This clonotype appeared a few times. The chain links TRBV19 to TRBJ1-1, with 8 bases matching TRBD1. This CDR3 region has 16 residues. CDR1 and CDR2 (germline): LNHDA, SQIVND (reference sequence). Trimming removed 7 bases from V and 1 base from J; junction bases left unmatched: 11. CDR3 region: CASMRGSRGPNTEAFF. As DNA, the CDR3 is TGTGCCAGTATGAGAGGGAGCAGGGGGCCGAACACTGAAGCTTTCTTT.

This clonotype was found a few times. The gene calls are TRBV28 and TRBJ1-5; no clear D. Germline V gene sequence: CDR1 MDHEN, CDR2 SYDVKM. This CDR3 region has 17 residues. With 7 bases removed from V and 0 bases from J, the gap between germline ends came to 19 bases. The CDR3 nucleotides are TGTGCCAGCACCCCTTACGTGGGTGCATATAGCAATCAGCCCCAGCATTTT. Amino acid sequence: CASTPYVGAYSNQPQHF.

V gene TRBV6-1 combines with J gene TRBJ1-1, with 7 bases fitting TRBD1. Germline CDR1 MNHNS, CDR2 SASEGT. With 4 bases clipped from V and 6 bases from J, the junction kept 5 bases outside the gene matches. The CDR3 sequence is 13 residues long. This CDR3 is CASSAITGAEAFF. In nucleotides, the CDR3 is TGTGCCAGCAGTGCGATAACAGGGGCTGAAGCTTTCTTT.

The V call is TRBV3-1, the J call TRBJ1-3; D gene uncertain. The CDR3 sequence is 13 residues long. CDR1 and CDR2 (germline): LGHDT, YNNKEL (reference sequence). Between the trimmed V and J ends, which lost 6 bases and 2 bases, there was a span of 8 bases. CDR3 residues: CASRPLPGNTIYF. CDR3 DNA sequence: TGTGCCAGCAGGCCTCTACCTGGAAACACCATATATTTT. The full variable domain, in which reference TRBV3-1 and TRBJ1-3 provide the parts outside the CDR3, is DTAVSQTPKYLVTQMGNDKSIKCEQNLGHDTMYWYKQDSKKFLKIMFSYNNKELIINETVPNRFSPKSPDKAHLNLHINSLELGDSAVYFCASRPLPGNTIYFGEGSWLTVV.

J is TRBJ2-7 and V is TRBV6-1, with D possibly TRBD2 on 7 matching bases. Germline CDR1 and CDR2: MNHNS and SASEGT. V dropped 6 bases and J dropped 3 bases, with 21 bases sitting between them. This CDR3 region has 16 residues. The CDR3 region has the DNA TGTGCCAGCAGCCCCAGGGGAGGGGACACCATCTACGAGCAGTACTTC. Its translation is CASSPRGGDTIYEQYF.

The chain has TRBV10-3 and TRBJ1-3; a weak D match, TRBD1 (5 bases). Trimming removed 3 bases at V and 4 bases at J, with 7 bases between. The CDR3 spans 13 residues. The germline CDR1 and CDR2 sequences are ENHRY and SYGVKD. The CDR3 sequence: CAISDGQGNTIYF. The CDR3 DNA reads TGTGCCATCAGTGATGGACAAGGAAACACCATATATTTT.

This clonotype was detected only a few times. This sequence joins TRBV7-3 and TRBJ2-2; 9 bases map to TRBD2. The junction had 4 bases not matched to a gene; V was cut back by 2 bases and J by 6 bases. CDR3 length: 15 amino acids. Per germline, CDR1 SGHTA and CDR2 FQGTGA. CDR3 sequence reads: CASSLLAGGPGELFF. CDR3 DNA: TGTGCCAGCAGCTTATTGGCGGGAGGGCCCGGGGAGCTGTTTTTT.

The CDR3 DNA sequence: TGTGCCAGCAGGCTAGGGACAGGGGGATACAATCAGCCCCAGCATTTT. This gives the protein CASRLGTGGYNQPQHF. V and J are TRBV6-1 and TRBJ1-5; 11 bases align to TRBD1. V shed 6 bases, J shed 3 bases, and the junction held 7 bases outside the gene matches. Germline CDR1 MNHNS, CDR2 SASEGT. The CDR3 runs to 16 residues.

This clonotype has more than one count but fewer than ten. The J gene is TRBJ2-2, the V gene TRBV28; maybe TRBD2 (5 bases). Germline CDR1 MDHEN, CDR2 SYDVKM. Trimming took 8 bases from V and 5 from J, leaving 6 bases between them. There are 11 residues in the CDR3. The CDR3 loop is CASGRTGELFF. The DNA for the CDR3 is TGTGCCAGCGGGAGAACCGGGGAGCTGTTTTTT.

This clonotype occurred many times. V and J are TRBV24-1 and TRBJ2-5, with TRBD2 as a possible D gene (5 bases). Per germline, CDR1 KGHDR and CDR2 SFDVKD. CDR3 length: 14 residues. The V end lost 2 bases, the J end lost 4 bases, and 10 bases lay between the germline ends. Here the CDR3 reads CATSDSDGIETQYF. CDR3 DNA: TGTGCCACCAGTGATTCCGACGGGATAGAGACCCAGTACTTC.

This clonotype was detected many times. This sequence joins TRBV12-3 or TRBV12-4 and TRBJ2-7, with 10 bases aligning to TRBD2. CDR3 length: 15 residues. V lost 5 bases, J lost 3 bases, and 7 bases stayed unmatched. Here the CDR3 reads CASSHPTSGLYEQYF. CDR3 nucleotide sequence: TGTGCCAGCAGTCATCCGACTAGCGGGCTCTACGAGCAGTACTTC.

This clonotype was observed many times. The V call is TRBV28, the J call TRBJ1-1; D might be TRBD1 (6 bases). Germline V gives CDR1 MDHEN, CDR2 SYDVKM. The CDR3 totals 17 residues. V was pared by 5 bases and J by 6 bases, with 25 bases between. CDR3 sequence: CASSRPTRLGAFPEAFF. Written as DNA, the CDR3 is TGTGCCAGCAGTCGCCCTACTCGGCTGGGGGCGTTCCCTGAAGCTTTCTTT.

This clonotype was observed a few times. This sequence joins TRBV6-1 and TRBJ1-5; D gene unclear. Germline V gene sequence: CDR1 MNHNS, CDR2 SASEGT. V lost 7 bases and J lost 6, with 10 bases in between. There are 12 residues in the CDR3. The CDR3 loop reads CASMGYPQPQHF. CDR3 nucleotide sequence: TGTGCCAGCATGGGGTACCCTCAGCCCCAGCATTTT.

There are a few counts of this clonotype. The chain employs TRBV6-5 and TRBJ1-1; maybe TRBD1 (5 bases). The germline gives CDR1 MNHEY, CDR2 SVGAGI. The V and J ends lost 4 bases and 0 bases respectively, with 15 bases between them. CDR3 length: 16 amino acids. CDR3 in amino acids: CASSSPGDGMNTEAFF. The CDR3 bases are TGTGCCAGCAGTTCACCGGGGGACGGTATGAACACTGAAGCTTTCTTT.

The J gene is TRBJ1-6, the V gene TRBV30; D might be TRBD1 (5 bases). Trimming cost V 3 bases and J 8 bases, with 17 bases left between them. The length of the CDR3 is 15 residues. Germline CDR1 GTSNPN, CDR2 SVGIG (reference sequence). DNA of the CDR3: TGTGCCTGGAGAAGGGGTGTAGTGGCCGATTCACCCCTCCACTTT. It translates to CAWRRGVVADSPLHF. Full variable domain (remainder filled in from reference TRBV30 and TRBJ1-6): SQTIHQWPATLVQPVGSPLSLECTVEGTSNPNLYWYRQAAGRGLQLLFYSVGIGQISSEVPQNLSASRPQDRQFILSSKKLLLSDSGFYLCAWRRGVVADSPLHFGNGTRLTVT.

The chain is built from TRBV19 and TRBJ2-7, with 11 positions matching TRBD1. Trimming took 6 bases from V and 4 from J; bases not matched to a gene: 5. The CDR3 contains 14 residues. Germline CDR1 and CDR2: LNHDA and SQIVND (reference sequence). The DNA of the CDR3 is TGTGCCAGTAGACTCGGACAGGGGGCATACGAGCAGTACTTC. Amino acids: CASRLGQGAYEQYF. Filled out from reference TRBV19 and TRBJ2-7, the complete variable domain reads DGGITQSPKYLFRKEGQNVTLSCEQNLNHDAMYWYRQDPGQGLRLIYYSQIVNDFQKGDIAEGYSVSREKKESFPLTVTSAQKNPTAFYLCASRLGQGAYEQYFGPGTRLTVT.